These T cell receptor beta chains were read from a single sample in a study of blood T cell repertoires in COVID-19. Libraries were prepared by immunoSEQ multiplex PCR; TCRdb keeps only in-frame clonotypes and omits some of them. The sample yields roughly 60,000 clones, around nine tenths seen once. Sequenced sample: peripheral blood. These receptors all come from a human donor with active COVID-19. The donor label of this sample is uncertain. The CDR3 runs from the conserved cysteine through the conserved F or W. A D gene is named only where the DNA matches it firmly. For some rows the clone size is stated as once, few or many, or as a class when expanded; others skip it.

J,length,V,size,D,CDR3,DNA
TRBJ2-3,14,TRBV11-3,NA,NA,CASSLNSATDTQYF,TGTGCCAGCAGCTTAAACAGTGCCACAGATACGCAGTATTTT
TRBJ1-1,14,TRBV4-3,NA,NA,CASSPGRGNTEAFF,TGCGCCAGCAGCCCTGGAAGGGGGAACACTGAAGCTTTCTTT
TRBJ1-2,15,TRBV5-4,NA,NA,CASSSYRGRVYGYTF,TGTGCCAGCAGCTCCTACCGCGGCAGGGTCTATGGCTACACCTTC
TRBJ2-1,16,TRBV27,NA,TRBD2,CASSQMGGGSKNEQFF,TGTGCCAGCAGTCAAATGGGCGGGGGGTCAAAAAATGAGCAGTTCTTC
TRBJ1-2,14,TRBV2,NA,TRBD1,CASSEQGVLRGYTF,TGTGCCAGCAGTGAACAGGGGGTACTGCGTGGCTACACCTTC
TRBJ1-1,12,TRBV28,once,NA,CAIGHLNTEAFF,TGTGCCATAGGACACCTGAACACTGAAGCTTTCTTT
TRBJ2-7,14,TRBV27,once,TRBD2,CASSFGQGGYEQYF,TGTGCCAGCAGTTTTGGTCAGGGAGGGTACGAGCAGTACTTC
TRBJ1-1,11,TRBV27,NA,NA,CASSLRGEAFF,TGTGCCAGCAGTTTAAGGGGTGAAGCTTTCTTT
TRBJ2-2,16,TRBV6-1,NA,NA,CASSDLSRMRTGELFF,TGTGCCAGCAGTGATCTCTCGAGGATGCGTACCGGGGAGCTGTTTTTT
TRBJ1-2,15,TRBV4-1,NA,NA,CASSPRQGEDYGYTF,TGCGCCAGCAGCCCCCGGCAGGGTGAAGACTATGGCTACACCTTC
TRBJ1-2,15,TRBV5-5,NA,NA,CASSLAEGTVAGYTF,TGTGCCAGCAGCTTGGCGGAGGGAACCGTCGCTGGCTACACCTTC
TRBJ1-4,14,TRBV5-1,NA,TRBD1,CASSLRQGNEKLFF,TGCGCCAGCAGCTTGCGACAGGGGAATGAAAAACTGTTTTTT
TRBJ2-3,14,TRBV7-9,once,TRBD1,CASSTDRGPDTQYF,TGTGCCAGCAGCACCGACAGGGGGCCAGATACGCAGTATTTT
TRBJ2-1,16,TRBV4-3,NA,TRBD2,CASSQDKRGIYNEQFF,TGCGCCAGCAGCCAAGATAAGCGGGGGATTTACAATGAGCAGTTCTTC
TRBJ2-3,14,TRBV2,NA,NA,CASSLVADTDTQYF,TGTGCCAGCAGTTTGGTAGCAGACACAGATACGCAGTATTTT
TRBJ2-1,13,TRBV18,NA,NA,CASSPLQYNEQFF,TGTGCCAGCTCACCCCTGCAGTACAATGAGCAGTTCTTC
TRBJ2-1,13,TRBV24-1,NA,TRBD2,CATSDLPGGEQFF,TGTGCCACCAGTGATTTGCCGGGGGGTGAGCAGTTCTTC
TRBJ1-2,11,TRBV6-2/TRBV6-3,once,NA,CASSYPGVHTF,TGTGCCAGCAGTTACCCAGGGGTGCACACCTTC
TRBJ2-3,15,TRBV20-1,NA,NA,CSASMRSTSTDTQYF,TGCAGTGCTAGTATGAGAAGTACTAGCACAGATACGCAGTATTTT
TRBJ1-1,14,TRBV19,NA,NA,CASSRRQMNTEAFF,TGTGCCAGTAGCCGGCGGCAGATGAACACTGAAGCTTTCTTT
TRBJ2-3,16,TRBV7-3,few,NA,CASSPWGAGGTDTQYF,TGTGCCAGCAGCCCCTGGGGGGCGGGAGGCACAGATACGCAGTATTTT
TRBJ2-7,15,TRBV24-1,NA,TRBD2,CATSDGSGNSYEQYF,TGTGCCACCAGTGATGGTAGCGGGAACTCCTACGAGCAGTACTTC
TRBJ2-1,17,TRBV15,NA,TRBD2,CATSRDTGGQPDNEQFF,TGTGCCACCAGCAGAGATACGGGGGGGCAGCCGGACAATGAGCAGTTCTTC
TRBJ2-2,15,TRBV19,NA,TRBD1,CASSWDRGRVGELFF,TGTGCCAGTAGTTGGGACAGGGGAAGGGTCGGGGAGCTGTTTTTT
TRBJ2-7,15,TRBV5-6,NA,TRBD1,CASSLPGTGPYEQYF,TGTGCCAGCAGCTTGCCCGGGACAGGGCCCTACGAGCAGTACTTC
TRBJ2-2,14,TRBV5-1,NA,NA,CASNQLANTGELFF,TGCGCCAGCAACCAGCTAGCGAACACCGGGGAGCTGTTTTTT
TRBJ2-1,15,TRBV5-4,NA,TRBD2,CASSLATSGANEQFF,TGTGCCAGCAGCTTGGCGACTAGCGGGGCGAATGAGCAGTTCTTC
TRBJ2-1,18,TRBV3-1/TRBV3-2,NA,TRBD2,CASSQEGVAGRIYNEQFF,TGTGCCAGCAGCCAAGAAGGCGTAGCGGGAAGGATCTACAATGAGCAGTTCTTC
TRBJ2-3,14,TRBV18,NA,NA,CASSMRGHTDTQYF,TGTGCCAGCTCGATGCGGGGCCACACAGATACGCAGTATTTT